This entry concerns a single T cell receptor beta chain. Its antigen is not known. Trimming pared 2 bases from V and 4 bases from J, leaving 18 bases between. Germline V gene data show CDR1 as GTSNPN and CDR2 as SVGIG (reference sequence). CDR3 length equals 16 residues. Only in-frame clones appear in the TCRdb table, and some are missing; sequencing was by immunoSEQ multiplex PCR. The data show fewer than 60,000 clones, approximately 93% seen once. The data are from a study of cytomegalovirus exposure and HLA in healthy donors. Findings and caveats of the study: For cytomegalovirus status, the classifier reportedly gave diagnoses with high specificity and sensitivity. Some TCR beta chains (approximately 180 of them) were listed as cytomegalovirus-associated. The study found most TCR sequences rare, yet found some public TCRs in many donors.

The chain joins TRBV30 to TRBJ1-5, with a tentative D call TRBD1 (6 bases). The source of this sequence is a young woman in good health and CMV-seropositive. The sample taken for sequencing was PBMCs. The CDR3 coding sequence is TGTGCCTGGAGTCAACAGACAGGAGTTAGTAATCAGCCCCAGCATTTT. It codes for CAWSQQTGVSNQPQHF.